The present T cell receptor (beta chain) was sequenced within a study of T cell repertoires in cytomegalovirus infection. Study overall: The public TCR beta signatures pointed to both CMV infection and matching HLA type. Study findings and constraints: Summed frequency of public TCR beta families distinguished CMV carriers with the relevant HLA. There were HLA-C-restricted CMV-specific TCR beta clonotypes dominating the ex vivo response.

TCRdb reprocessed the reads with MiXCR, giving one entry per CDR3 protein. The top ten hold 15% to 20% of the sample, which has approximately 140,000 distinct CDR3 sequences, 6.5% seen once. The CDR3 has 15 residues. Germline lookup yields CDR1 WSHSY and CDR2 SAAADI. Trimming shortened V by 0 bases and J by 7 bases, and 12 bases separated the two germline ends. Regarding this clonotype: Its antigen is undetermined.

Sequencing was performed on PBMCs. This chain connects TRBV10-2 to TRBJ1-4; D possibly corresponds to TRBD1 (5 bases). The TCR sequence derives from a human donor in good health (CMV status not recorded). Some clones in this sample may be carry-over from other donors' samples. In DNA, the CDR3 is TGCGCCAGCAGTGAGTCGATGGGGGGTCGTGAAAAACTGTTTTTT. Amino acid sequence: CASSESMGGREKLFF.